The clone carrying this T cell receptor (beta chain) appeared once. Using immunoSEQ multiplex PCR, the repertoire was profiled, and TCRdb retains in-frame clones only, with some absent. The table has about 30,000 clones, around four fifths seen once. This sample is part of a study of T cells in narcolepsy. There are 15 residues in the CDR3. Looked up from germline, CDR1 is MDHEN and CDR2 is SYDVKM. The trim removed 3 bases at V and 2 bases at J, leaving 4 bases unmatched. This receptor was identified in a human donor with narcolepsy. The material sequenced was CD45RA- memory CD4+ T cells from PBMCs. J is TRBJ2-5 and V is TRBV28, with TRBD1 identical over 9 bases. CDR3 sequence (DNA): TGTGCCAGCAGTTTGGGACAGGGAAAACAAGAGACCCAGTACTTC. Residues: CASSLGQGKQETQYF.